Listed below are T cell receptor beta chains from one sample, sequenced in a study of cytomegalovirus exposure and HLA in healthy donors. Measured with immunoSEQ multiplex PCR; TCRdb has only the in-frame clones, and not every one. The sample includes fewer than 200,000 clones, roughly four fifths of them seen just once. The specimen was PBMCs. These receptors came from a man aged 18 to 29 in good health and CMV-seronegative. Each CDR3 is given without its conserved first and last residue.

CDR3: ASTGGWGGELF
V: TRBV9
length: 11

CDR3: ASSLGGQGYNEQF
V: TRBV7-9
length: 13

CDR3: ASSLENSGTEAF
V: TRBV5-4
length: 12

CDR3: ASSTAGGLYEQY
V: TRBV7-8
length: 12

CDR3: ASSLTGGPYTEAF
V: TRBV27
length: 13

CDR3: AISVGTSGSTDEQF
V: TRBV10-3
length: 14

CDR3: AITSGLQETQY
V: TRBV10-3
length: 11

CDR3: AWASGRSYNEQF
V: TRBV30
length: 12

CDR3: ASSESGRNYGYT
V: TRBV10-1
length: 12

CDR3: ASSSTVYGYT
V: TRBV11-2
length: 10

CDR3: ASSPDHRFSYEQY
V: TRBV6-5
length: 13

CDR3: AWSRGRGANVLT
V: TRBV30
length: 12

CDR3: ASSPNPTGTGGVGIQY
V: TRBV7-6
length: 16

CDR3: ASSSRPGGLPGETQY
V: TRBV19
length: 15

CDR3: ASSWFLQGENTEAF
V: TRBV5-6
length: 14

CDR3: ASSLGTGGRDTQY
V: TRBV5-4
length: 13

CDR3: ASTTDSNQPQH
V: TRBV28
length: 11

CDR3: ASSPDNEQF
V: TRBV21-1
length: 9

CDR3: ASSVSATGTSPYEQY
V: TRBV9
length: 15

CDR3: ASSFPGGETQY
V: TRBV5-4
length: 11

CDR3: ASSPGIGRLKTQY
V: TRBV11-2
length: 13

CDR3: ASSVDRGHEQY
V: TRBV2
length: 11

CDR3: ASAEGTERAEQY
V: TRBV5-1
length: 12

CDR3: ASSIIQGETQY
V: TRBV19
length: 11

CDR3: ASSLGLAGGSSYEQY
V: TRBV7-2
length: 15

CDR3: AIGVAGVSSYEQY
V: TRBV10-3
length: 13

CDR3: ASSDGRAKDTQY
V: TRBV2
length: 12

CDR3: ASSPTGVGTEAF
V: TRBV7-8
length: 12

CDR3: ASSLQETQY
V: TRBV7-2
length: 9

CDR3: ASSSGGYEQY
V: TRBV27
length: 10

CDR3: ASSPRREGDNEQF
V: TRBV9
length: 13